This TCR beta chain was identified in a study of blood T cell repertoires in COVID-19. Study at large: The United States, Italy and Spain provided the acute and convalescent COVID-19 samples.

During the 2 weeks before they entered the study, exposed participants had met someone with a PCR-confirmed or clinician-diagnosed COVID-19 case. Authors' processing steps: Using reference gene primer amplification, nucleated cell counts were estimated. Sequencing was performed with immunoSEQ multiplex PCR; in TCRdb, only in-frame clones are kept and a portion is missing. The DNA gave D and trimming, while V, J and clone size come from that table. The sample consists of 150,000 to 200,000 clones, 65% to 85% of them appearing once. Sequencing was performed on PBMCs or T cells enriched from blood (not recorded which). This TCR was sampled from a woman aged 25 to 39 who had been exposed to COVID-19.

The CDR3 DNA reads as TGTGCCAGCAGCTTGGACAGGTTAAATCAGCCCCAGCATTTT. Its protein is CASSLDRLNQPQHF. This chain connects TRBV7-8 to TRBJ1-5, with 7 bases lining up with TRBD1. Looked up from germline, CDR1 is SGHVS and CDR2 is FQNEAQ. V dropped 3 bases and J dropped 4; count of bases not matched to a gene: 3. CDR3 length: 14 amino acids.